These T cell receptor beta chains were read from a single sample in a study of cytomegalovirus exposure and HLA in healthy donors. Assay: immunoSEQ multiplex PCR; the TCRdb copy retains only in-frame clones and omits some. Here the sample table reports 100,000 to 150,000 clones. The sample taken for sequencing was PBMCs. The receptors come from a man in his late teens or twenties in good health and CMV-seronegative. Both conserved end residues are part of each CDR3. D genes are given only for firm matches.

v_gene: TRBV6-5
len: 14
d_gene: NA
j_gene: TRBJ2-2
CDR3aa: CASSYQLETGELFF
CDR3nt: TGTGCCAGCAGTTACCAACTCGAAACCGGGGAGCTGTTTTTT

v_gene: TRBV7-2
len: 14
d_gene: TRBD1
j_gene: TRBJ2-7
CDR3aa: CASSTGQALGEQYF
CDR3nt: TGTGCCAGCAGCACCGGACAGGCTCTAGGGGAGCAGTACTTC

v_gene: TRBV13
len: 16
d_gene: NA
j_gene: TRBJ2-2
CDR3aa: CASSLGWGRTAGELFF
CDR3nt: TGTGCCAGCAGCTTAGGGTGGGGCAGGACGGCCGGGGAGCTGTTTTTT

v_gene: TRBV5-4
len: 16
d_gene: NA
j_gene: TRBJ1-1
CDR3aa: CASSLEQGVMNTEAFF
CDR3nt: TGTGCCAGCAGCTTGGAACAGGGCGTAATGAACACTGAAGCTTTCTTT

v_gene: TRBV4-3
len: 14
d_gene: NA
j_gene: TRBJ1-4
CDR3aa: CASSQNRAWEKLFF
CDR3nt: TGCGCCAGCAGCCAAAACAGGGCATGGGAAAAACTGTTTTTT

v_gene: TRBV18
len: 14
d_gene: NA
j_gene: TRBJ2-1
CDR3aa: CASSREDGDNEQFF
CDR3nt: TGTGCCAGCTCTAGAGAAGACGGGGACAATGAGCAGTTCTTC

v_gene: TRBV4-3
len: 17
d_gene: TRBD1
j_gene: TRBJ1-2
CDR3aa: CASSQDPIGTGVNGYTF
CDR3nt: TGCGCCAGCAGCCAAGATCCGATTGGGACAGGGGTTAATGGCTACACCTTC

v_gene: TRBV28
len: 14
d_gene: NA
j_gene: TRBJ1-1
CDR3aa: CASRGGSVNTEAFF
CDR3nt: TGTGCCAGCAGGGGGGGAAGCGTTAACACTGAAGCTTTCTTT

v_gene: TRBV2
len: 14
d_gene: NA
j_gene: TRBJ2-7
CDR3aa: CASSWGGVTYEQYF
CDR3nt: TGTGCCAGCAGCTGGGGGGGCGTGACTTACGAGCAGTACTTC

v_gene: TRBV7-6
len: 18
d_gene: TRBD2
j_gene: TRBJ2-3
CDR3aa: CASSLLSGGASGTDTQYF
CDR3nt: TGTGCCAGCAGCTTATTGAGCGGGGGGGCCTCGGGTACAGATACGCAGTATTTT

v_gene: TRBV6-5
len: 15
d_gene: NA
j_gene: TRBJ1-6
CDR3aa: CASSYSGQGFSPLHF
CDR3nt: TGTGCCAGCAGTTACTCAGGCCAGGGCTTTTCACCCCTCCACTTT

v_gene: TRBV11-2
len: 13
d_gene: NA
j_gene: TRBJ1-2
CDR3aa: CASSLNLYYGYTF
CDR3nt: TGTGCCAGCAGCTTAAATCTTTACTATGGCTACACCTTC

v_gene: TRBV7-9
len: 15
d_gene: TRBD2
j_gene: TRBJ2-2
CDR3aa: CASSIGTRGTGELFF
CDR3nt: TGTGCCAGCAGCATCGGGACTAGAGGTACCGGGGAGCTGTTTTTT

v_gene: TRBV7-2
len: 15
d_gene: TRBD1
j_gene: TRBJ2-7
CDR3aa: CASSRGTGNSYEQYF
CDR3nt: TGTGCCAGCAGCAGAGGGACAGGGAACTCCTACGAGCAGTACTTC

v_gene: TRBV4-3
len: 16
d_gene: TRBD1
j_gene: TRBJ2-7
CDR3aa: CASSQDWTGGLYEQYF
CDR3nt: TGCGCCAGCAGCCAAGACTGGACAGGGGGCTTATACGAGCAGTACTTC

v_gene: TRBV4-3
len: 18
d_gene: TRBD2
j_gene: TRBJ2-2
CDR3aa: CASSQDASGGRNTGELFF
CDR3nt: TGCGCCAGCAGCCAAGATGCTAGCGGGGGGCGAAACACCGGGGAGCTGTTTTTT

v_gene: TRBV2
len: 15
d_gene: TRBD1
j_gene: TRBJ1-6
CDR3aa: CASSGTDSYNSPLHF
CDR3nt: TGTGCCAGCAGCGGGACAGACTCCTATAATTCACCCCTCCACTTT

v_gene: TRBV6-4
len: 14
d_gene: TRBD1
j_gene: TRBJ2-1
CDR3aa: CASSVGQGGDEQFF
CDR3nt: TGTGCCAGCAGTGTAGGACAGGGGGGCGATGAGCAGTTCTTC

v_gene: TRBV4-2
len: 16
d_gene: NA
j_gene: TRBJ2-6
CDR3aa: CASSQDSSSGANVLTF
CDR3nt: TGTGCCAGCAGCCAGGACAGTTCCTCTGGGGCCAACGTCCTGACTTTC

v_gene: TRBV5-6
len: 15
d_gene: NA
j_gene: TRBJ1-1
CDR3aa: CASRGTGVFNTEAFF
CDR3nt: TGTGCCAGTCGGGGGACGGGAGTTTTTAACACTGAAGCTTTCTTT

v_gene: TRBV2
len: 13
d_gene: NA
j_gene: TRBJ2-7
CDR3aa: CASSEVVSNEQYF
CDR3nt: TGTGCCAGCAGTGAAGTCGTTAGTAACGAGCAGTACTTC

v_gene: TRBV29-1
len: 17
d_gene: NA
j_gene: TRBJ2-3
CDR3aa: CSVEDPSDRTSTDTQYF
CDR3nt: TGCAGCGTTGAAGATCCAAGTGACAGAACTAGCACAGATACGCAGTATTTT

v_gene: TRBV7-2
len: 13
d_gene: NA
j_gene: TRBJ2-5
CDR3aa: CASSFAGQETQYF
CDR3nt: TGTGCCAGCAGCTTTGCAGGGCAGGAGACCCAGTACTTC

v_gene: TRBV10-3
len: 14
d_gene: NA
j_gene: TRBJ2-5
CDR3aa: CAIRDFGGRETQYF
CDR3nt: TGTGCCATCCGGGATTTTGGAGGACGGGAGACCCAGTACTTC

v_gene: TRBV18
len: 17
d_gene: NA
j_gene: TRBJ1-1
CDR3aa: CASSPLYSDSRHTEAFF
CDR3nt: TGTGCCAGCTCACCCCTCTACTCGGACAGCCGGCACACTGAAGCTTTCTTT

v_gene: TRBV21-1
len: 16
d_gene: NA
j_gene: TRBJ2-7
CDR3aa: CASSIKGRGEAYEQYF
CDR3nt: TGTGCCAGCAGCATTAAAGGTCGGGGAGAGGCCTACGAGCAGTACTTC

v_gene: TRBV6-1
len: 14
d_gene: TRBD2
j_gene: TRBJ2-3
CDR3aa: CANRLAGSTDTQYF
CDR3nt: TGTGCCAACCGACTAGCGGGAAGCACAGATACGCAGTATTTT

v_gene: TRBV5-1
len: 16
d_gene: NA
j_gene: TRBJ2-7
CDR3aa: CASRDLPGAGDYEQYF
CDR3nt: TGCGCCAGCAGAGACCTCCCGGGAGCAGGAGACTACGAGCAGTACTTC

v_gene: TRBV2
len: 15
d_gene: TRBD1
j_gene: TRBJ2-1
CDR3aa: CASSAYGDRYNEQFF
CDR3nt: TGTGCCAGCAGTGCATATGGGGACAGGTACAATGAGCAGTTCTTC

v_gene: TRBV20-1
len: 10
d_gene: NA
j_gene: TRBJ2-4
CDR3aa: CSAITDRLYF
CDR3nt: TGCAGTGCTATAACGGACAGACTGTACTTC

v_gene: TRBV27
len: 17
d_gene: NA
j_gene: TRBJ2-5
CDR3aa: CASSSQFVGHIQETQYF
CDR3nt: TGTGCCAGCAGTTCCCAATTTGTAGGACACATCCAAGAGACCCAGTACTTC

v_gene: TRBV4-2
len: 16
d_gene: TRBD1
j_gene: TRBJ1-5
CDR3aa: CASSQWTGTGNQPQHF
CDR3nt: TGTGCCAGCAGCCAATGGACAGGGACAGGCAATCAGCCCCAGCATTTT